This T cell receptor beta chain emerged from a study of graft-versus-host responses after intestinal transplantation. Trimming at V came to 3 bases and at J to 7 bases, leaving 6 bases not matched to a gene. CDR3 size: 15 residues. Germline V gene lookup returns CDR1 SGHAT and CDR2 FQDESV (reference sequence). Here immunoSEQ multiplex PCR was the method, and the copy in TCRdb shows in-frame clones only, minus some. The sample contains approximately 1,600 clones, around 77% of which appear only once. This clone was seen only once. The graft tissue was processed, and this released both intraepithelial and lamina propria lymphocytes.

The rearrangement uses TRBV11-1 and TRBJ2-2, with 9 positions matching TRBD1. The receptor was isolated from a human patient who received an intestinal transplant, so some T cells may come from the graft donor. The sample was ileum tissue, taken about 520 days after transplant. Here the CDR3 reads CASSLGTGRGGELFF. The CDR3 bases are TGTGCCAGCAGCTTGGGGACAGGGCGGGGCGGGGAGCTGTTTTTT.